The sequence of this T cell receptor (beta chain) was determined in a study of identical twins. Study-wide findings and caveats: Out-of-frame alpha sequences shared by twins were enriched for low generation probability.

TCRdb passed the 5' RACE reads through MiXCR, listing each CDR3 protein once. This sample has hundreds of thousands of distinct CDR3 sequences, with roughly 18% found just once. In its sample, this clonotype was seen a few times. The antigen is unknown. Germline values: CDR1 ENHRY, CDR2 SYGVKD. CDR3 length equals 12 residues. Deletions cut 4 bases from V and 4 bases from J, with 7 bases between. The sample was also linked to a second study, of T cells expressing NK-cell markers. That report notes: In the group of eight sequenced donors, seven were HCMV-seropositive and one was seronegative.

The chain couples TRBV10-3 to TRBJ1-2; D gene unclear. Specimen: PBMCs. The receptor's source is a woman aged 18-35 years in good health. The CDR3 bases are TGTGCCATCAGTGGGCTTACCTATGGCTACACCTTC. As protein: CAISGLTYGYTF.